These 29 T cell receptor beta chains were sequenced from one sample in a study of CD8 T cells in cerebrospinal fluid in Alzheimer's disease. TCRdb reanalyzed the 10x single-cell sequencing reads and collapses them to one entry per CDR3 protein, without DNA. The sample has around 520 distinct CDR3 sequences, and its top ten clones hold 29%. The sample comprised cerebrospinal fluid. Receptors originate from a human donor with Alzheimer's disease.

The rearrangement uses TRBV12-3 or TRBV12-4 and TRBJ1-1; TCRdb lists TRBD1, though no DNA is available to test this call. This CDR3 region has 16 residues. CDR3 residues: CASRSPHGAANTEAFF.

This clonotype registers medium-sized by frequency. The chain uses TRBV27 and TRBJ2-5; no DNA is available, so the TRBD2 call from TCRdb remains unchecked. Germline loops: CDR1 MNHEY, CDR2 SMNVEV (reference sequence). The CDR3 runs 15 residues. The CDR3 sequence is CASSLLAGSQETQYF.

The CDR3 here is CASSLAGGQETQYF. The chain carries TRBV5-4 and TRBJ2-5; checking the TCRdb D call of TRBD2 is not possible without DNA. The CDR3 has 14 residues. The V gene's germline CDR1 is SGHNT and CDR2 YYREEE (reference sequence).

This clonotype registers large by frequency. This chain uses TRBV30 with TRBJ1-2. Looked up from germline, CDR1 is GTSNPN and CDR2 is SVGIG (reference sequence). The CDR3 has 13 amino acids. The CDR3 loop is CAWSETGPFGYTF.

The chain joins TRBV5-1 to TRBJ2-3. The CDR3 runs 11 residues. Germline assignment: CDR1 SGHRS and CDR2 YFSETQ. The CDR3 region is CASSFTDTQYF.

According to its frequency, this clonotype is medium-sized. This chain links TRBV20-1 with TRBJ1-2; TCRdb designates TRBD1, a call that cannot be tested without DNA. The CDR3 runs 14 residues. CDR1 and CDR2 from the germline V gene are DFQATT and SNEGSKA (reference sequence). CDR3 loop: CSATLQGAVYGYTF.

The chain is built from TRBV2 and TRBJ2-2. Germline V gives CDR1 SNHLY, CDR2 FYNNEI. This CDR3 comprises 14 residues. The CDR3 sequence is CASSELGYTGELFF. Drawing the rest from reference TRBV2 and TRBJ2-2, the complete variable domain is EPEVTQTPSHQVTQMGQEVILRCVPISNHLYFYWYRQILGQKVEFLVSFYNNEISEKSEIFDDQFSVERPDGSNFTLKIRSTKLEDSAMYFCASSELGYTGELFFGEGSRLTVL.

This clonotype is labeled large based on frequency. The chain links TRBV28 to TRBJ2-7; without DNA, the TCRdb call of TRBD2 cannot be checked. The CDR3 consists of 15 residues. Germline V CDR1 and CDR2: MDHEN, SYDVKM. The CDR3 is CASTSSGTLSYEQYF.

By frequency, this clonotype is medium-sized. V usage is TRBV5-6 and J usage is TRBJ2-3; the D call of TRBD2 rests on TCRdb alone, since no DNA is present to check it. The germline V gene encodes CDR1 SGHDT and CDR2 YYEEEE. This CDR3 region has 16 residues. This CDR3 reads CASTWGEGGDTDTQYF.

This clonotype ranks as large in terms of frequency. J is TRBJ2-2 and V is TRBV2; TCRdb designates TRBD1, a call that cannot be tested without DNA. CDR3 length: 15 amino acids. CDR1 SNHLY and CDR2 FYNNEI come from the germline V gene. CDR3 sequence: CASPLGGRRTGELFF.

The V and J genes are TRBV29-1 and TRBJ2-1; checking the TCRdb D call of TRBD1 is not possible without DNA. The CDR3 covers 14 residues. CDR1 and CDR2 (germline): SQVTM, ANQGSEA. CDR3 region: CSVERRTGRNEQFF.

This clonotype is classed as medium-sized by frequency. Here the CDR3 reads CASSSAGQGRADTQYF. The chain carries TRBV6-2 or TRBV6-3 and TRBJ2-3; the D gene TCRdb calls, TRBD2, cannot be checked with no DNA. Germline assignment: CDR1 MNHEY and CDR2 SVGEGT. There are 16 residues in the CDR3.

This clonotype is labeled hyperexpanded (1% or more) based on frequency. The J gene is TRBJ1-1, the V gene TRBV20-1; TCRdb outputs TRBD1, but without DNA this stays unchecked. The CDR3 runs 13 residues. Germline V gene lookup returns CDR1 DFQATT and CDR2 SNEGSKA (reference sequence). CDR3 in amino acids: CSASSGRDTEAFF.

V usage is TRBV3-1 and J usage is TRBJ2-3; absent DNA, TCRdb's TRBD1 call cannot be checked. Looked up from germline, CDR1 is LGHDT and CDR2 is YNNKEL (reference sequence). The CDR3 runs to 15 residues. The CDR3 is CASSSRRDRTDTQYF.

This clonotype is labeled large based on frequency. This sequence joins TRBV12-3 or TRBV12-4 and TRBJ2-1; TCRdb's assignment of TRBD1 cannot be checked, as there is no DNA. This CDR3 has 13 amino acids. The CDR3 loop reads CASSWRGQAGQFF.

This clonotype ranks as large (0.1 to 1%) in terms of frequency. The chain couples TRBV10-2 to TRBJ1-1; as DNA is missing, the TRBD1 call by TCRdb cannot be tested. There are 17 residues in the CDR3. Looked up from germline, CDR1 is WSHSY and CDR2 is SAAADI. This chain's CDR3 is CASSESAGVIGVTEAFF.

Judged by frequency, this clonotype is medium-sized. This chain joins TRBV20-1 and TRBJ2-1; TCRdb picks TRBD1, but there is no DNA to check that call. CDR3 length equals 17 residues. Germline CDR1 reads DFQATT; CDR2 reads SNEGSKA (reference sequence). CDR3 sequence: CSARDTPRGTTFNEQFF.

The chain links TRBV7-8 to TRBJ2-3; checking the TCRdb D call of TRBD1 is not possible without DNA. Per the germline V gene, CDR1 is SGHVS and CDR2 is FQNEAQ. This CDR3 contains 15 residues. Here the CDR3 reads CASSPQRGGRDTQYF.

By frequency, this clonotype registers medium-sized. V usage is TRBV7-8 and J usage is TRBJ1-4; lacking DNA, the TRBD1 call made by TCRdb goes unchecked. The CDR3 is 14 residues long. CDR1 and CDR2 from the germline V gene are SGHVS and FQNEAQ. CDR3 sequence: CASSFTGGGEKLFF. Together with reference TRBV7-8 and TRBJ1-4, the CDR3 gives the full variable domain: GAGVSQSPRYKVAKRGQDVALRCDPISGHVSLFWYQQALGQGPEFLTYFQNEAQLDKSGLPSDRFFAERPEGSVSTLKIQRTQQEDSAVYLCASSFTGGGEKLFFGSGTQLSVL.

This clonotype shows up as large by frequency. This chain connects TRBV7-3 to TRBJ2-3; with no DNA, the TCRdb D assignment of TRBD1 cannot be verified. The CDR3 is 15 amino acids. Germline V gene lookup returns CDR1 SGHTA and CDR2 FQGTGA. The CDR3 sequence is CASSFGGGPTDTQYF. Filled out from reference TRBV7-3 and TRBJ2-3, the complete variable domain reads GAGVSQTPSNKVTEKGKYVELRCDPISGHTALYWYRQSLGQGPEFLIYFQGTGAADDSGLPNDRFFAVRPEGSVSTLKIQRTERGDSAVYLCASSFGGGPTDTQYFGPGTRLTVL.

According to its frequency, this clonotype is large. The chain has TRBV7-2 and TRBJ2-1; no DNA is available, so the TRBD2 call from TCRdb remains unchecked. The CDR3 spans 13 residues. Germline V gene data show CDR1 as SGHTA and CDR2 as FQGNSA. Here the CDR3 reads CASSLGVSGEQFF. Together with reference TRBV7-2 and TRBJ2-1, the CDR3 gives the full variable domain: GAGVSQSPSNKVTEKGKDVELRCDPISGHTALYWYRQSLGQGLEFLIYFQGNSAPDKSGLPSDRFSAERTGGSVSTLTIQRTQQEDSAVYLCASSLGVSGEQFFGPGTRLTVL.

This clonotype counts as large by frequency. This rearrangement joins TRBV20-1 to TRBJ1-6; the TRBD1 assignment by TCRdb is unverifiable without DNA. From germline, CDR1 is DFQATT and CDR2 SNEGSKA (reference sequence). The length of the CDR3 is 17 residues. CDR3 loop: CSARDFRPGWNNSPLHF.

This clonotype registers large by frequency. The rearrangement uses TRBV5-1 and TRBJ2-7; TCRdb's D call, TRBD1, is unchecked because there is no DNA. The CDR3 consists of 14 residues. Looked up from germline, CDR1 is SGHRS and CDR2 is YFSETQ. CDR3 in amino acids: CASSLVGGAYEQYF.

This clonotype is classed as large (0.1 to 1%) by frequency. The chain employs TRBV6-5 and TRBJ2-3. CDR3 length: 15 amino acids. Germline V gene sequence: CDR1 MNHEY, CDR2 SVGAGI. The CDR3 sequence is CASTPTSHHTDTQYF.

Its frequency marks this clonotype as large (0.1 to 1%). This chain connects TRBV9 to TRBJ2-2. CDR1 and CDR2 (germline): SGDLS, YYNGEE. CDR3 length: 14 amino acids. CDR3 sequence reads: CASSVERHTGELFF.

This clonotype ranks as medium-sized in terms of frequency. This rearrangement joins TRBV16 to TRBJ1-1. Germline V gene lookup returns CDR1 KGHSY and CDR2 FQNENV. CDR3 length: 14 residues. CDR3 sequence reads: CASSQWTMNTEAFF. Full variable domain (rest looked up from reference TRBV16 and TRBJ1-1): GEEVAQTPKHLVRGEGQKAKLYCAPIKGHSYVFWYQQVLKNEFKFLISFQNENVFDETGMPKERFSAKCLPNSPCSLEIQATKLEDSAVYFCASSQWTMNTEAFFGQGTRLTVV.

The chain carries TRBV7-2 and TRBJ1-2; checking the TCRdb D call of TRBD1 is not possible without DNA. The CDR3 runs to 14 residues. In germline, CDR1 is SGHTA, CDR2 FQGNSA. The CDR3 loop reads CASSRGQELYGYTF. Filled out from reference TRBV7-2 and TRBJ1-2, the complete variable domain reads GAGVSQSPSNKVTEKGKDVELRCDPISGHTALYWYRQSLGQGLEFLIYFQGNSAPDKSGLPSDRFSAERTGGSVSTLTIQRTQQEDSAVYLCASSRGQELYGYTFGSGTRLTVV.

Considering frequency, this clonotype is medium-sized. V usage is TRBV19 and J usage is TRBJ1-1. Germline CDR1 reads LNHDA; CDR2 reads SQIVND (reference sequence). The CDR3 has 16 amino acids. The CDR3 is CASRDRVGSRGPEAFF.

CDR3: CASSVGRGGPNEQFF. This chain uses TRBV2 with TRBJ2-1; as DNA is missing, the TRBD2 call by TCRdb cannot be tested. Germline V gene data show CDR1 as SNHLY and CDR2 as FYNNEI. The CDR3 covers 15 residues. Full variable domain (missing parts from reference TRBV2 and TRBJ2-1): EPEVTQTPSHQVTQMGQEVILRCVPISNHLYFYWYRQILGQKVEFLVSFYNNEISEKSEIFDDQFSVERPDGSNFTLKIRSTKLEDSAMYFCASSVGRGGPNEQFFGPGTRLTVL.